The sample holds a few counts of the clone carrying this TCR beta chain. The germline V gene encodes CDR1 LNHDA and CDR2 SQIVND (reference sequence). V lost 7 bases and J 2 bases, leaving 14 bases between the germline ends. The CDR3 runs to 14 residues. Libraries were prepared by immunoSEQ multiplex PCR; TCRdb keeps only in-frame clonotypes and omits some of them. The profile shows some 57,000 clones, roughly nine tenths of them singletons. This record belongs to a study of T cell changes during pregnancy in multiple sclerosis. The sample here was CD4+ T cells from peripheral blood mononuclear cells, taken after pregnancy. The receptor's source is a female donor in good health, enrolled as a control in a pregnancy study. The gene calls are TRBV19 and TRBJ1-1; D unclear. CDR3 bases: TGTGCCAGTACCTCTCAGGCCTTAAACACTGAAGCTTTCTTT. It translates to CASTSQALNTEAFF.